Each of the 19 T cell receptor beta chains below was sequenced from the same sample in a study of blood T cell repertoires in COVID-19. The assay was immunoSEQ multiplex PCR, and TCRdb's table has in-frame clones only and misses some. The sample consists of 150,000 to 250,000 clones, roughly three quarters of them appearing once. The source material was peripheral blood. These receptor sequences come from a woman aged 40 to 55 with COVID-19, enrolled during active disease.

The sample holds one count of this clone. The chain is built from TRBV3-1 (or the pseudogene TRBV3-2) and TRBJ2-7; 9 positions match TRBD2. Germline CDR1 is LGHDT and CDR2 is YNNKEL (reference sequence). CDR3 length equals 14 residues. J lost 6 bases, V lost 1 base, and 4 bases had no gene match. CDR3 residues: CASSQVGAGGEQYF. The DNA for the CDR3 is TGTGCCAGCAGCCAAGTAGGAGCGGGGGGCGAGCAGTACTTC.

This clone was detected once. The chain carries TRBV7-9 and TRBJ2-7, with D maybe TRBD1 (6 bases). The ends were cut back, 6 bases at V and 1 base at J, with 19 bases in the middle. This CDR3 has 16 residues. In germline, CDR1 is SEHNR, CDR2 FQNEAQ (reference sequence). This CDR3 is CASSFLDSIPSYEQYF. The DNA for the CDR3 is TGTGCCAGCAGTTTCCTGGACAGCATACCTTCCTACGAGCAGTACTTC.

The genes are TRBV9 and TRBJ2-3, with TRBD2 identical over 12 bases. CDR1 SGDLS and CDR2 YYNGEE come from the germline V gene. J lost 2 bases, V lost 0 bases, and 7 bases had no gene match. The CDR3 spans 18 residues. DNA for the CDR3: TGTGCCAGCAGCGTAGCTCGACTAGCGGGGGCCTACACAGATACGCAGTATTTT. This gives the protein CASSVARLAGAYTDTQYF.

The rearrangement uses TRBV4-1 and TRBJ2-7; no definite D call. This CDR3 contains 16 residues. Germline V gene data show CDR1 as MGHRA and CDR2 as YSYEKL. The V gene lost 8 bases and the J gene lost 2 bases, with 22 bases spanning the gap. In DNA form, the CDR3 reads TGCGCCAGCGACCGAGGCTTGGGTCCTTTACCCTACGAGCAGTACTTC. Translation gives CASDRGLGPLPYEQYF.

This chain links TRBV19 with TRBJ1-1; 12 bases map to TRBD1. CDR3 length: 15 amino acids. The V gene's germline CDR1 is LNHDA and CDR2 SQIVND (reference sequence). The ends lost 2 bases at V and 5 bases at J; junction bases unmatched: 3. The CDR3 loop is CASSIMGQGATEAFF. DNA for the CDR3: TGTGCCAGTAGTATAATGGGACAGGGGGCGACTGAAGCTTTCTTT.

This clone was detected only once. This chain joins TRBV6-1 and TRBJ1-5; 8 bases line up with TRBD1. Germline assignment: CDR1 MNHNS and CDR2 SASEGT. After removal of 3 bases from V and 7 bases from J, the junction contained 5 bases not matched to a gene. This CDR3 spans 14 amino acids. The CDR3 reads CASSDTGGSQPQHF. Here the CDR3 DNA reads TGTGCCAGCAGTGACACAGGGGGGTCCCAGCCCCAGCATTTT.

V is TRBV4-2 and J is TRBJ1-1; D is perhaps TRBD1 (6 bases). The V end lost 0 bases, the J end lost 7 bases, and 18 bases lay between the germline ends. The CDR3 extends over 16 amino acids. CDR1 and CDR2 (germline): LGHNA, YNFKEQ. CDR3 nucleotides: TGTGCCAGCAGCCAAGAATTGGCCTCCTGGGGGCTTGAAGCTTTCTTT. This gives the protein CASSQELASWGLEAFF.

V usage is TRBV25-1 and J usage is TRBJ2-3, with 9 bases lining up with TRBD2. With 2 bases clipped from V and 7 bases from J, the junction kept 10 bases outside the gene matches. Germline V gene sequence: CDR1 MGHDK, CDR2 SYGVNS. The CDR3 length is 16 residues. The DNA of the CDR3 is TGTGCCAGCAGTGAAGAGGGCGGGAGGGCCATGTATACGCAGTATTTT. Its protein is CASSEEGGRAMYTQYF.

The V gene is TRBV7-3, the J gene TRBJ1-6; 10 bases agree with TRBD1. The CDR3 length is 14 residues. Trimming took 7 bases from V and 7 from J; bases not matched to a gene: 4. CDR1 SGHTA and CDR2 FQGTGA come from the germline V gene. As DNA, the CDR3 is TGTGCCAGCACCCCGGGACAGGGGAATTCACCCCTCCACTTT. Translating it yields CASTPGQGNSPLHF. The full variable domain, with the rest looked up from reference TRBV7-3 and TRBJ1-6, is GAGVSQTPSNKVTEKGKYVELRCDPISGHTALYWYRQSLGQGPEFLIYFQGTGAADDSGLPNDRFFAVRPEGSVSTLKIQRTERGDSAVYLCASTPGQGNSPLHFGNGTRLTVT.

This clone was observed a few times. The chain carries TRBV4-1 and TRBJ2-3, with 10 positions matching TRBD2. The junction had 9 bases not matched to a gene; V was cut back by 4 bases and J by 5 bases. CDR3 length: 16 amino acids. Germline CDR1 and CDR2: MGHRA and YSYEKL. CDR3 bases: TGCGCCAGCAGCCTTATAGGTAGCGGGAGGATAGATACGCAGTATTTT. This sequence encodes CASSLIGSGRIDTQYF.

This clone was seen a few times. J is TRBJ1-5 and V is TRBV19, with 10 positions matching TRBD1. After removal of 5 bases from V and 4 bases from J, the junction contained 11 bases not matched to a gene. The germline gives CDR1 LNHDA, CDR2 SQIVND (reference sequence). There are 17 residues in the CDR3. The CDR3 here is CASSLIDRGRSNQPQHF. Here the CDR3 DNA reads TGTGCCAGTAGTCTCATTGACAGGGGGCGGTCGAATCAGCCCCAGCATTTT. Supplemented by reference TRBV19 and TRBJ1-5, the full variable domain reads DGGITQSPKYLFRKEGQNVTLSCEQNLNHDAMYWYRQDPGQGLRLIYYSQIVNDFQKGDIAEGYSVSREKKESFPLTVTSAQKNPTAFYLCASSLIDRGRSNQPQHFGDGTRLSIL.

This rearrangement joins TRBV2 to TRBJ1-6; the match to TRBD1 covers 9 bases. The CDR3 runs 15 residues. V gave up 4 bases and J gave up 5 bases; unmatched junction bases: 3. The germline V gene encodes CDR1 SNHLY and CDR2 FYNNEI. The CDR3: CASSGQGVHNSPLHF. The DNA for the CDR3 is TGTGCCAGCAGTGGACAGGGGGTACATAATTCACCCCTCCACTTT.

This rearrangement joins TRBV30 to TRBJ1-5; D not resolved. The CDR3 sequence is 13 residues long. CDR1 and CDR2 (germline): GTSNPN, SVGIG (reference sequence). V lost 5 bases and J lost 2, with 10 bases in between. CDR3 sequence (DNA): TGTGCCTGGGCTACGAGGGGCAATCAGCCCCAGCATTTT. Translation: CAWATRGNQPQHF.

This sequence joins TRBV30 and TRBJ2-7, with 9 bases lining up with TRBD1. After removal of 1 base from V and 9 bases from J, the junction contained 7 bases not matched to a gene. The germline V gene has CDR1 GTSNPN and CDR2 SVGIG (reference sequence). This CDR3 has 13 amino acids. The DNA for the CDR3 is TGTGCCTGGAGTGGCCTGACAGGGGGAAGGCAGTACTTC. It is translated as CAWSGLTGGRQYF.

This clone has only a few counts. The rearrangement uses TRBV19 and TRBJ2-1, with a weak D call TRBD2 (6 bases). Germline assignment: CDR1 LNHDA and CDR2 SQIVND (reference sequence). CDR3 length: 14 amino acids. Between the trimmed V and J ends, which lost 3 bases and 7 bases, there was a span of 13 bases. Here the CDR3 reads CASSIGGTGNEQFF. The DNA of the CDR3 is TGTGCCAGTAGTATCGGCGGGACGGGGAATGAGCAGTTCTTC.

This clone occurred a few times. The V call is TRBV7-6, the J call TRBJ2-5; 7 nucleotides align to TRBD2. Germline V gene sequence: CDR1 SGHVS, CDR2 FNYEAQ. V lost 6 bases to trimming and J lost 5 bases; unmatched junction nucleotides: 9. CDR3 length: 14 amino acids. The CDR3 region has the DNA TGTGCCAGCAGACCCCTGACTAGCACGGAGACCCAGTACTTC. Translating it yields CASRPLTSTETQYF. Full variable domain (outside the CDR3, taken from reference TRBV7-6 and TRBJ2-5): GAGVSQSPRYKVTKRGQDVALRCDPISGHVSLYWYRQALGQGPEFLTYFNYEAQQDKSGLPNDRFSAERPEGSISTLTIQRTEQRDSAMYRCASRPLTSTETQYFGPGTRLLVL.

The rearrangement uses TRBV2 and TRBJ2-5; 7 positions agree with TRBD1. Per germline, CDR1 SNHLY and CDR2 FYNNEI. V lost 1 base and J lost 4; bases outside the gene matches: 3. The length of the CDR3 is 14 residues. The CDR3 is CASSEDRGGETQYF. CDR3 DNA sequence: TGTGCCAGCAGTGAAGACAGGGGCGGAGAGACCCAGTACTTC.

The chain is built from TRBV9 and TRBJ1-2; D remains ambiguous. The CDR3 extends over 13 amino acids. Between the trimmed V and J ends, which lost 4 bases and 2 bases, there was a span of 9 bases. Germline V gives CDR1 SGDLS, CDR2 YYNGEE. CDR3 region: CASSPGSNYGYTF. The CDR3 region has the DNA TGTGCCAGCAGCCCGGGAAGCAACTATGGCTACACCTTC.

This clone was detected only once. The chain joins TRBV30 to TRBJ1-5; D uncertain. Germline V gene lookup returns CDR1 GTSNPN and CDR2 SVGIG (reference sequence). This CDR3 comprises 11 residues. V was shortened by 3 bases and J by 13 bases, with 13 bases between the two germline ends. The CDR3 here is CAWSPPGRQHF. For the CDR3, the DNA is TGTGCCTGGAGCCCCCCGGGGAGACAGCATTTT.